One sample yielded the 21 T cell receptor beta chains listed below, sequenced in a study of T cells after yellow fever vaccination. TCRdb re-derived calls from the 5' RACE reads in MiXCR, one entry per CDR3 protein. In the table there are a few hundred thousand distinct CDR3 sequences, 6.9% of which are singletons. The specimen comprised CD4+ T cells sorted from PBMCs, sampled 15 days after the yellow fever booster vaccination. The receptors originated from a man aged 30 to 39 who received the YFV17D yellow fever vaccine.

This chain uses TRBV12-3 or TRBV12-4 with TRBJ2-5; D might be TRBD1 (6 bases). Trimming took off 4 bases at V and 5 bases at J, with 14 bases between the two ends. This CDR3 region has 14 residues. The CDR3 region is CASSSPHRVETQYF. CDR3 nucleotides: TGTGCCAGCAGTTCCCCGCACAGGGTTGAGACCCAGTACTTC.

The J gene is TRBJ2-7, the V gene TRBV7-2, with D hard to call. Germline CDR1 and CDR2: SGHTA and FQGNSA. V lost 2 bases to trimming and J lost 2 bases, with 7 bases between them. The CDR3 has 13 amino acids. CDR3 amino acids: CASSLLDPYEQYF. CDR3 sequence (DNA): TGTGCCAGCAGCTTATTGGACCCCTACGAGCAGTACTTC.

This chain joins TRBV7-8 and TRBJ2-3; TRBD2 aligns across 8 bases. Germline V gene lookup returns CDR1 SGHVS and CDR2 FQNEAQ. CDR3 size: 14 residues. With V trimmed by 8 bases and J by 8 bases, 12 bases remained unmatched. CDR3 DNA sequence: TGTGCCAGCTCTCGGGGGGGAGTAAAGGGTACGCAGTATTTT. This gives the protein CASSRGGVKGTQYF.

CDR3 nucleotides: TGTGCCATCAAAGGGGACAGGGGGATTGTGAGCAATGAGCAGTTCTTC. Its protein is CAIKGDRGIVSNEQFF. This sequence joins TRBV10-3 and TRBJ2-1; 11 bases match TRBD1. V dropped 7 bases and J dropped 6; count of bases not matched to a gene: 11. The CDR3 is 16 residues long. Germline-derived CDR1 and CDR2 are ENHRY and SYGVKD.

This clonotype was found a few times. The V call is TRBV7-2, the J call TRBJ2-5; D is unresolved. The CDR3 runs 13 residues. Trimming removed 5 bases at V and 3 bases at J, with 10 bases between. Germline CDR1 reads SGHTA; CDR2 reads FQGNSA. The CDR3 bases are TGTGCCAGCAGCCTCGGACCCGAAGAGACCCAGTACTTC. The encoded protein is CASSLGPEETQYF.

The chain combines TRBV12-3 or TRBV12-4 with TRBJ1-2; 7 positions agree with TRBD1. V shed 6 bases and J 4 bases; nucleotides not matched to a gene: 11. There are 15 residues in the CDR3. The CDR3 coding sequence is TGTGCCAGCAGCCTTGGAGGGGGCAGAGGCTATGGCTACACCTTC. Its translation: CASSLGGGRGYGYTF.

The rearrangement joins TRBV5-4 to TRBJ2-1; 8 bases map to TRBD2. The germline CDR1 and CDR2 sequences are SGHNT and YYREEE (reference sequence). The CDR3 length is 15 residues. The J segment lost 7 bases and the V segment lost 4 bases, leaving 10 bases of the junction unmatched. CDR3 nucleotide sequence: TGTGCCAGCAGCCATGCAAAGCGGGAGTGGAATGAGCAGTTCTTC. It translates to CASSHAKREWNEQFF.

The gene calls are TRBV20-1 and TRBJ2-7; 10 bases agree with TRBD2. This CDR3 contains 14 residues. In germline, CDR1 is DFQATT, CDR2 SNEGSKA (reference sequence). The junction had 5 bases not matched to a gene; V was cut back by 3 bases and J by 3 bases. CDR3 bases: TGCAGTGCTAGTGGAAGGACTAGCGGCTACGAGCAGTACTTC. This sequence encodes CSASGRTSGYEQYF.

The table lists this clonotype with a few counts. V usage is TRBV20-1 and J usage is TRBJ2-3; 8 bases line up with TRBD2. Germline CDR1 reads DFQATT; CDR2 reads SNEGSKA (reference sequence). With 6 bases clipped from V and 2 bases from J, the junction kept 13 bases outside the gene matches. The CDR3 loop spans 16 amino acids. The CDR3 loop reads CSAEKSGSRVTDTQYF. The CDR3 DNA reads TGCAGTGCCGAAAAGAGCGGGAGCCGGGTCACAGATACGCAGTATTTT.

This clonotype was detected ten times or more. The chain joins TRBV5-1 to TRBJ1-5; no reliable D call. Germline lookup yields CDR1 SGHRS and CDR2 YFSETQ. CDR3 length equals 13 residues. V was clipped by 0 bases and J by 6 bases, with 7 bases between them. The CDR3 reads CASSLGAGQPQHF. The CDR3 DNA reads as TGCGCCAGCAGCTTGGGGGCCGGTCAGCCCCAGCATTTT.

The CDR3 DNA follows: TGCAGTGCTAGCGAAGTAGCGGGGGGTCTTGAGCAGTTCTTC. This sequence encodes CSASEVAGGLEQFF. The genes are TRBV20-1 and TRBJ2-1; TRBD2 agrees at 10 bases. The CDR3 is made up of 14 amino acids. The germline gives CDR1 DFQATT, CDR2 SNEGSKA (reference sequence). J gave up 9 bases and V 3 bases, and 8 bases lay outside the gene matches.

Ten or more counts support this clonotype. V and J are TRBV11-1 and TRBJ2-7; D remains unclear. V shed 5 bases and J shed 0 bases, with 8 bases lying between them. CDR1 is SGHAT and CDR2 is FQDESV in the germline V gene (reference sequence). The CDR3 is 13 amino acids. CDR3 DNA: TGTGCCAGCAGCCAGACACCCTCCTACGAGCAGTACTTC. Protein: CASSQTPSYEQYF.

This clonotype was found a few times. This sequence joins TRBV20-1 and TRBJ2-7; 10 positions agree with TRBD2. Germline loops: CDR1 DFQATT, CDR2 SNEGSKA (reference sequence). CDR3 length: 15 residues. Trimming cost V 5 bases and J 0 bases; bases outside gene matches: 7. The DNA of the CDR3 is TGCAGTGCTTCTCCGTCTAGCGGGAGCTCCTACGAGCAGTACTTC. It codes for CSASPSSGSSYEQYF.

This clonotype appeared many times. The V and J genes are TRBV29-1 and TRBJ2-3, with D maybe TRBD2 (6 bases). This CDR3 spans 16 amino acids. Germline CDR1 SQVTM, CDR2 ANQGSEA. With 5 bases removed from V and 2 bases from J, the gap between germline ends came to 20 bases. This CDR3 reads CSVQNYKLGLTDTQYF. The CDR3 DNA reads TGCAGCGTTCAAAACTATAAATTGGGACTCACAGATACGCAGTATTTT.

This clonotype was counted at least ten times. The chain joins TRBV10-3 to TRBJ2-1, with D tentatively TRBD2 (5 bases). The length of the CDR3 is 11 residues. V was pared by 4 bases and J by 7 bases, with 5 bases between. CDR1 is ENHRY, CDR2 SYGVKD, per germline. This CDR3 is CAISGTNEQFF. CDR3 DNA sequence: TGTGCCATCAGTGGGACTAATGAGCAGTTCTTC.

This clonotype was detected ten times or more. The chain uses TRBV5-5 and TRBJ2-3, with D unresolved. This CDR3 has 11 amino acids. Between the trimmed V and J ends, which lost 5 bases and 4 bases, there was a span of 5 bases. Germline V gene data show CDR1 as SGHKS and CDR2 as YYEKEE (reference sequence). The CDR3 loop is CASRGADTQYF. The CDR3 DNA reads TGTGCCAGCAGAGGTGCAGATACGCAGTATTTT.

This clonotype has at least ten counts. The chain recombines TRBV5-1 with TRBJ2-1; TRBD2 aligns across 10 bases. V lost 3 bases and J lost 6; bases outside the gene matches: 9. This CDR3 has 16 residues. CDR1 and CDR2 (germline): SGHRS, YFSETQ. Here the CDR3 DNA reads TGCGCCAGCAGCTCTTGGGGTAGCGGGAGGATCAATGAGCAGTTCTTC. This gives the protein CASSSWGSGRINEQFF.

The table lists this clonotype with many counts. The rearrangement joins TRBV7-2 to TRBJ2-7; D possibly matches TRBD1 or TRBD2 (6 bases each). Germline V gene data show CDR1 as SGHTA and CDR2 as FQGNSA. V was shortened by 5 bases and J by 0 bases, with 14 bases between the two germline ends. The CDR3 consists of 15 residues. The CDR3: CASSGGGTYSYEQYF. The DNA of the CDR3 is TGTGCCAGCAGCGGGGGCGGGACGTACTCCTACGAGCAGTACTTC.

Many counts were recorded for this clonotype. J is TRBJ2-7 and V is TRBV9; unclear D gene. CDR1 is SGDLS and CDR2 is YYNGEE in the germline V gene. This CDR3 spans 14 amino acids. The V end lost 2 bases, the J end lost 2 bases, and 11 bases lay between the germline ends. CDR3 region: CASSVTPGTYEQYF. The CDR3 DNA follows: TGTGCCAGCAGCGTGACACCAGGAACCTACGAGCAGTACTTC.

Turning to this clonotype: Since a much larger clone is just one base distant, this may be a read error. The chain combines TRBV9 with TRBJ2-3, with D possibly being TRBD1 or TRBD2 (6 bases each). CDR1 is SGDLS, CDR2 YYNGEE, per germline. The CDR3 extends over 16 amino acids. The CDR3 loop is CGSSVEGGFPADTQYF. Written as DNA, the CDR3 is TGTGGCAGCAGCGTAGAGGGGGGTTTTCCGGCAGATACGCAGTATTTT. The complete variable domain, with remaining parts taken from reference TRBV9 and TRBJ2-3, reads DSGVTQTPKHLITATGQRVTLRCSPRSGDLSVYWYQQSLDQGLQFLIQYYNGEERAKGNILERFSAQQFPDLHSELNLSSLELGDSALYFCGSSVEGGFPADTQYFGPGTRLTVL.

This clonotype was counted only a few times. CDR3 region: CASSPDRADGYTF. As DNA, the CDR3 is TGTGCCAGCAGTCCGGACAGGGCAGATGGCTACACCTTC. The chain uses TRBV2 and TRBJ1-2, with 8 bases identical to TRBD1. The CDR3 is made up of 13 amino acids. Trimming at V came to 5 bases and at J to 6 bases, leaving 5 bases not matched to a gene. Germline CDR1 reads SNHLY; CDR2 reads FYNNEI.